The next 28 T cell receptor beta chains were all read from a single sample in a study of blood T cell repertoires in COVID-19. The assay was immunoSEQ multiplex PCR, and TCRdb's table has in-frame clones only and misses some. The sample lists about 150,000 clones, around 92% occurring once. Input material: peripheral blood. The receptors derive from a man aged 60-69 years with acute or convalescent COVID-19.

The J gene is TRBJ2-7, the V gene TRBV6-2 or TRBV6-3; TRBD1 matches at 8 bases. CDR3 size: 17 residues. V was pared by 2 bases and J by 2 bases, with 11 bases of the junction left unmatched. In germline, CDR1 is MNHEY, CDR2 SVGEGT. The CDR3 coding sequence is TGTGCCAGCAGTTACCGGACAGGGAAGGGTGGCACCTACGAGCAGTACTTC. Translation: CASSYRTGKGGTYEQYF.

V usage is TRBV11-3 and J usage is TRBJ2-1, with 11 nucleotides matching TRBD2. Looked up from germline, CDR1 is SGHNT and CDR2 is YENEEA. J gave up 8 bases and V 1 base, and 7 bases lay outside the gene matches. The CDR3 runs to 16 residues. The CDR3 here is CASSLGSSGGVDEQFF. CDR3 sequence (DNA): TGTGCCAGCAGCTTAGGGAGTAGCGGGGGGGTAGATGAGCAGTTCTTC.

The J gene is TRBJ2-1, the V gene TRBV7-9; 8 bases align to TRBD2. CDR1 and CDR2 (germline): SEHNR, FQNEAQ (reference sequence). The CDR3 totals 14 residues. Unmatched junction bases numbered 4, after V lost 7 bases and J lost 2 bases. CDR3 nucleotides: TGTGCCAGCACCACCGGGGGGGCCTACAATGAGCAGTTCTTC. Amino acids: CASTTGGAYNEQFF.

This clone was observed once. The V and J genes are TRBV19 and TRBJ1-2, with unresolved D. With 6 bases removed from V and 8 bases from J, the gap between germline ends came to 16 bases. This CDR3 is 13 amino acids long. CDR1 LNHDA and CDR2 SQIVND come from the germline V gene (reference sequence). CDR3 nucleotides: TGTGCCAGTAGCGCAATAGCCGAGGGCGGCTACACCTTC. Translated: CASSAIAEGGYTF.

This chain joins TRBV29-1 and TRBJ1-1; no reliable D call. The V end lost 0 bases, the J end lost 6 bases, and 14 bases lay between the germline ends. CDR1 is SQVTM, CDR2 ANQGSEA, per germline. CDR3 length: 14 amino acids. CDR3 sequence (DNA): TGCAGCGTTGAAGATGGTCGGTTAATGGCTGAAGCTTTCTTT. As protein: CSVEDGRLMAEAFF.

This clone was seen a handful of times. V usage is TRBV2 and J usage is TRBJ1-5, with TRBD1 matching 7 bases. CDR1 and CDR2 from the germline V gene are SNHLY and FYNNEI. The length of the CDR3 is 14 residues. The V segment lost 6 bases and the J segment 5 bases; nucleotides outside the gene matches: 7. CDR3 DNA sequence: TGTGCCAGCAGGAACCGGGACAGTTATCAGCCCCAGCATTTT. Translating it yields CASRNRDSYQPQHF. Based on the CDR3 plus reference TRBV2 and TRBJ1-5, the full variable domain is EPEVTQTPSHQVTQMGQEVILRCVPISNHLYFYWYRQILGQKVEFLVSFYNNEISEKSEIFDDQFSVERPDGSNFTLKIRSTKLEDSAMYFCASRNRDSYQPQHFGDGTRLSIL.

J is TRBJ2-2 and V is TRBV3-1 (or the pseudogene TRBV3-2), with D perhaps TRBD1 (6 bases). The V and J ends lost 3 bases and 1 base respectively, with 6 bases between them. Germline V gene sequence: CDR1 LGHDT, CDR2 YNNKEL (reference sequence). The CDR3 runs 14 residues. The CDR3 region has the DNA TGTGCCAGCAGCCAGGGACAGAACACCGGGGAGCTGTTTTTT. Its protein product is CASSQGQNTGELFF.

The V gene is TRBV9, the J gene TRBJ1-2; 9 nucleotides agree with TRBD1. This CDR3 is built from 16 residues. V was pared by 4 bases and J by 5 bases, with 12 bases of the junction left unmatched. Per germline, CDR1 SGDLS and CDR2 YYNGEE. This CDR3 is CASSPRTGGEGYGYTF. The CDR3 coding sequence is TGTGCCAGCAGCCCACGAACAGGGGGCGAAGGGTATGGCTACACCTTC.

The CDR3 reads CASSEFSGTGNNYGYTF. In DNA, the CDR3 is TGTGCCAGCAGCGAATTTTCTGGGACAGGGAATAACTATGGCTACACCTTC. The chain combines TRBV9 with TRBJ1-2, with 9 positions matching TRBD1. J gave up 1 base and V 3 bases, and 10 bases lay outside the gene matches. Germline CDR1 SGDLS, CDR2 YYNGEE. The CDR3 sequence is 17 residues long. Supplemented by reference TRBV9 and TRBJ1-2, the full variable domain reads DSGVTQTPKHLITATGQRVTLRCSPRSGDLSVYWYQQSLDQGLQFLIQYYNGEERAKGNILERFSAQQFPDLHSELNLSSLELGDSALYFCASSEFSGTGNNYGYTFGSGTRLTVV.

The rearrangement uses TRBV4-1 and TRBJ2-3; 14 nucleotides agree with TRBD2. This CDR3 has 19 amino acids. Germline trimming cut 3 bases from V and 3 bases from J; bases unmatched to any gene: 11. Looked up from germline, CDR1 is MGHRA and CDR2 is YSYEKL. The CDR3 sequence: CASSHPGLAGARGTDTQYF. DNA of the CDR3: TGCGCCAGCAGCCACCCGGGACTAGCGGGGGCCCGGGGGACAGATACGCAGTATTTT.

V usage is TRBV24-1 and J usage is TRBJ1-2; 7 bases agree with TRBD1. This CDR3 is 12 amino acids long. CDR1 and CDR2 from the germline V gene are KGHDR and SFDVKD. V lost 4 bases and J lost 8; bases outside the gene matches: 3. The DNA of the CDR3 is TGTGCCACCAGTGACGGGACAGCCGGCTACACCTTC. Translated: CATSDGTAGYTF.

This rearrangement joins TRBV14 to TRBJ1-1; the D gene is possibly TRBD1 (5 bases). Trimming took off 4 bases at V and 11 bases at J, with 17 bases between the two ends. The CDR3 loop spans 13 amino acids. Germline CDR1 and CDR2: SGHDN and FVKESK. CDR3 residues: CASSPLQRGAAFF. The CDR3 nucleotides read TGTGCCAGCAGCCCTTTGCAGCGGGGCGCGGCTTTCTTT.

J is TRBJ1-5 and V is TRBV18; D gene unclear. The germline gives CDR1 KGHSH, CDR2 LQKENI. Trimming left V 1 base short and J 1 base short, with 14 bases between. The CDR3 spans 17 residues. CDR3 in amino acids: CASSPLSWSMSNQPQHF. The CDR3 DNA follows: TGTGCCAGCTCACCACTCAGTTGGTCCATGAGCAATCAGCCCCAGCATTTT.

This rearrangement joins TRBV5-1 to TRBJ1-1, with 8 bases aligning to TRBD1. V lost 4 bases, J lost 5 bases, and 7 bases stayed unmatched. The germline V gene has CDR1 SGHRS and CDR2 YFSETQ. The CDR3 totals 14 residues. The CDR3 DNA sequence: TGCGCCAGCAGCCCCCAGGGGGCGCCTACTGAAGCTTTCTTT. Residues: CASSPQGAPTEAFF.

This sequence joins TRBV6-5 and TRBJ1-2; D is unclear. From germline, CDR1 is MNHEY and CDR2 SVGAGI. Trimming took 7 bases from V and 4 from J, leaving 19 bases between them. This CDR3 is built from 15 residues. As DNA, the CDR3 is TGTGCCAGCATGCGGCCGGGAGAAGAAGTCTATGGCTACACCTTC. It is translated as CASMRPGEEVYGYTF.

V is TRBV30 and J is TRBJ2-6; 10 bases map to TRBD1. CDR1 and CDR2 (germline): GTSNPN, SVGIG (reference sequence). This CDR3 contains 15 residues. Trimming removed 8 bases from V and 5 bases from J; junction bases left unmatched: 9. CDR3 in amino acids: CAVGQGSSRANVLTF. CDR3 in DNA: TGTGCCGTGGGACAGGGGTCTAGTAGGGCCAACGTCCTGACTTTC.

This chain links TRBV9 with TRBJ2-3; D is possibly TRBD1 (6 bases). There are 15 residues in the CDR3. Trimming left V 2 bases short and J 0 bases short, with 10 bases between. In germline, CDR1 is SGDLS, CDR2 YYNGEE. CDR3 sequence: CASSVGTLSTDTQYF. As DNA, the CDR3 is TGTGCCAGCAGCGTCGGGACACTGAGCACAGATACGCAGTATTTT.

V usage is TRBV11-3 and J usage is TRBJ1-2; tentatively, D is TRBD1 (6 bases). The CDR3 extends over 17 amino acids. The germline gives CDR1 SGHNT, CDR2 YENEEA. Deletions cut 1 base from V and 0 bases from J, with 15 bases between. CDR3 sequence reads: CASSLVPGHKANYGYTF. CDR3 DNA: TGTGCCAGCAGCTTAGTTCCGGGACACAAAGCTAACTATGGCTACACCTTC.

The gene calls are TRBV15 and TRBJ2-5; perhaps TRBD2 as D (5 bases). With 0 bases removed from V and 5 bases from J, the gap between germline ends came to 13 bases. This CDR3 spans 15 amino acids. Germline CDR1 reads LNHNV; CDR2 reads YYDKDF (reference sequence). CDR3 nucleotides: TGTGCCACCAGCAGAGATACGAGGGCCCGGGAGACCCAGTACTTC. This encodes CATSRDTRARETQYF.

The chain joins TRBV7-9 to TRBJ2-7; 7 bases align to TRBD1. V was clipped by 5 bases and J by 2 bases; unmatched bases: 6. The germline gives CDR1 SEHNR, CDR2 FQNEAQ (reference sequence). The CDR3 runs to 14 residues. Written as DNA, the CDR3 is TGTGCCAGCAGCCTCACCAGGGGGACCTACGAGCAGTACTTC. Its translation is CASSLTRGTYEQYF.

This clone appeared once. This chain links TRBV18 with TRBJ1-5; tentatively, D is TRBD1 (5 bases). Germline-derived CDR1 and CDR2 are KGHSH and LQKENI. The CDR3 totals 16 residues. The ends were cut back, 0 bases at V and 3 bases at J, with 12 bases in the middle. This CDR3 reads CASSPPQGVVNQPQHF. CDR3 nucleotides: TGTGCCAGCTCACCACCCCAGGGCGTTGTCAATCAGCCCCAGCATTTT.

A note on this clone: At one boundary the junction diverges from the germline segment, which might be a read error. The rearrangement joins TRBV6-1 to TRBJ2-1, with 7 bases identical to TRBD2. Germline assignment: CDR1 MNHNS and CDR2 SASEGT. CDR3 size: 15 residues. This CDR3 is CASGEMGGTYNEQFF. The CDR3 nucleotides read TGTGCCAGCGGTGAGATGGGAGGGACCTACAATGAGCAGTTCTTC.

CDR3 bases: TGCAGCGACGCGCGGGTTACTGAAGCTTTCTTT. This translates into CSDARVTEAFF. The gene calls are TRBV29-1 and TRBJ1-1, with D unresolved. V lost 7 bases, J lost 5 bases, and 11 bases lay in between. The germline V gene has CDR1 SQVTM and CDR2 ANQGSEA. CDR3 length: 11 amino acids.

The V gene is TRBV15, the J gene TRBJ1-5; D perhaps matches TRBD1 (5 bases). V was shortened by 2 bases and J by 7 bases, with 12 bases between the two germline ends. The germline CDR1 and CDR2 sequences are LNHNV and YYDKDF (reference sequence). This CDR3 region has 14 residues. The CDR3 region has the DNA TGTGCCACCAGCAGACGACAGTCTTCACAGCCCCAGCATTTT. Translated, it gives CATSRRQSSQPQHF.

The chain links TRBV4-1 to TRBJ2-7; 9 nucleotides agree with TRBD1. CDR1 is MGHRA, CDR2 YSYEKL, per germline. The J segment lost 5 bases and the V segment lost 1 base, leaving 6 bases of the junction unmatched. The CDR3 sequence is 15 residues long. DNA of the CDR3: TGCGCCAGCAGCCAAGTAACGGGACAGGGTAACGAGCAGTACTTC. Protein product: CASSQVTGQGNEQYF.

The chain uses TRBV6-1 and TRBJ1-2; TRBD1 matches at 10 bases. V dropped 0 bases and J dropped 12; count of bases not matched to a gene: 7. Germline loops: CDR1 MNHNS, CDR2 SASEGT. This CDR3 region has 14 residues. The CDR3 sequence is CASSEAGTGEVDTF. The CDR3 DNA sequence: TGTGCCAGCAGTGAAGCCGGGACAGGGGAGGTCGACACCTTC.

This clone was observed once. The chain uses TRBV18 and TRBJ1-2; unclear D gene. Germline CDR1 reads KGHSH; CDR2 reads LQKENI. V dropped 0 bases and J dropped 1 base, with 6 bases sitting between them. The CDR3 runs to 14 residues. CDR3 protein: CASSPPGFNYGYTF. In DNA form, the CDR3 reads TGTGCCAGCTCACCACCCGGGTTTAACTATGGCTACACCTTC.

The gene calls are TRBV5-4 and TRBJ1-2, with D possibly being TRBD1 (5 bases). Germline V gene sequence: CDR1 SGHNT, CDR2 YYREEE (reference sequence). The V gene lost 4 bases and the J gene lost 8 bases, with 18 bases spanning the gap. The CDR3 has 14 residues. The CDR3 DNA follows: TGTGCCAGCAGCCCCTCAGCGGGACTTGGGGGCTACACCTTC. This gives the protein CASSPSAGLGGYTF.